The T cell receptor beta chain described here comes from a study of cytomegalovirus exposure and HLA in healthy donors. Study-wide findings and caveats: It has been reported that TCR beta sequences accurately predicted the HLA-A and HLA-B alleles of most subjects. Across HLA loci, a later analysis found differing TCR association rates, with DRB1 most and HLA-C fewest.

V dropped 4 bases and J dropped 5; count of bases not matched to a gene: 9. The CDR3 has 15 residues. Germline V gene data show CDR1 as SEHNR and CDR2 as FQNEAQ (reference sequence). Details on this clone: Its target is not known.

A multiplex PCR was run with 60 Vbeta primers and 13 Jbeta primers. Assay used: immunoSEQ multiplex PCR; TCRdb lists only in-frame clones, some missing. Its table lists around 120,000 clones. This rearrangement joins TRBV7-9 to TRBJ2-7; 9 positions agree with TRBD1. What was sequenced was PBMCs. This TCR was recovered from a man between 50 and 59 years old in good health and CMV-seronegative. The CDR3 spells CASSSAQGASDEQYF. The CDR3 nucleotides read TGTGCCAGCAGCTCCGCACAGGGGGCATCGGACGAGCAGTACTTC.